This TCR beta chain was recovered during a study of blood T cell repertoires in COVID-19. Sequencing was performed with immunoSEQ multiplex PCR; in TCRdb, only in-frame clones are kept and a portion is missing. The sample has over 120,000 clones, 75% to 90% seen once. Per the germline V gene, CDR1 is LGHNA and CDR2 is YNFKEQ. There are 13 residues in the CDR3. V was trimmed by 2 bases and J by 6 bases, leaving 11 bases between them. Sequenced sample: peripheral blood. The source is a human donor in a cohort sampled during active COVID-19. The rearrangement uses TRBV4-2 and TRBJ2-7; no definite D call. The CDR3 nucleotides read TGTGCCAGCAGCCAAACCAGGTCGCGCGAGCAGTACTTC. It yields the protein CASSQTRSREQYF.